A selection of T cell receptor beta chains follows, all from one sample in a study of T cells in Graves' hyperthyroidism and ophthalmopathy. Via MiXCR, TCRdb re-called the multiplex PCR reads, giving one row per CDR3 protein. The data contain 600,000 to 700,000 distinct CDR3 sequences, approximately 42% of them singletons. The sample comprised peripheral blood or thyroid tissue (not recorded which). The source is an adult man with Graves' disease, either hyperthyroidism or ophthalmopathy (not recorded which). CDR3s leave out the opening cysteine and the closing phenylalanine or tryptophan. Each record gives: CDR3 length, J gene, V gene, CDR3 protein.

12 | TRBJ1-3 | TRBV2 | ASRANGGDHTIY
14 | TRBJ1-5 | TRBV15 | ATSSVALTGHQPQH
15 | TRBJ1-3 | TRBV10-3 | AISESVVVNSGNTIY
12 | TRBJ1-1 | TRBV7-2 | ASSLSRDTIVAF
14 | TRBJ2-7 | TRBV7-2 | ASSQELGTGPYEQY
11 | TRBJ2-7 | TRBV20-1 | SAKGQGPYEQY
13 | TRBJ2-5 | TRBV2 | ASSRQLRSKETQY
12 | TRBJ1-5 | TRBV6-6 | ASSDSGGNQPQH
11 | TRBJ2-2 | TRBV29-1 | SVLISNTGELF
12 | TRBJ1-2 | TRBV6-1 | ASSQGRTGPGYT
11 | TRBJ2-5 | TRBV29-1 | SVVDGVQETQY
10 | TRBJ2-7 | TRBV12-3/TRBV12-4 | ASTPIVGKKA
10 | TRBJ1-1 | TRBV29-1 | SVERGGTEAF
13 | TRBJ2-7 | TRBV7-9 | ASSARTSGRFEQY
13 | TRBJ2-7 | TRBV6-1 | ASSIGLASSYEQY
12 | TRBJ1-1 | TRBV2 | ASSFLRGPTEAF
11 | TRBJ1-5 | TRBV25-1 | ASKQGARQPQH
11 | TRBJ1-5 | TRBV12-3/TRBV12-4 | ASRETAHQPQH
12 | TRBJ1-5 | TRBV25-1 | ASSDNRDNQPQH
13 | TRBJ1-4 | TRBV19 | ASSIGRVPNEKLF
14 | TRBJ2-2 | TRBV7-4 | ASSLERLAGTGELF
13 | TRBJ2-5 | TRBV2 | ASSEGTSGVETQY
15 | TRBJ1-3 | TRBV9 | ASSVGQGRTSGNTIY
12 | TRBJ1-4 | TRBV12-3/TRBV12-4 | ASSHNRGREKLF
12 | TRBJ1-2 | TRBV5-6 | ASSIPDRAHGYT
10 | TRBJ1-1 | TRBV5-1 | ASSLGAEKAF
11 | TRBJ1-1 | TRBV7-2 | ASSIGTRTEAF
12 | TRBJ2-3 | TRBV7-9 | ASSSEGRADTQY
16 | TRBJ2-6 | TRBV7-2 | ASSSTNPLAPGANVLT
15 | TRBJ1-3 | TRBV5-1 | ASVGQKFYHTGNTIY
10 | TRBJ1-2 | TRBV24-1 | ATSDLVYGYT
11 | TRBJ1-4 | TRBV5-1 | ASSLQENEKLF
14 | TRBJ2-7 | TRBV20-1 | SARPPGGRASYEQY
11 | TRBJ2-7 | TRBV7-9 | ASSWDREREQY
12 | TRBJ2-7 | TRBV7-2 | ASSMGTSGSPRY
13 | TRBJ1-3 | TRBV5-5 | ASSRSGGEGNTIY
16 | TRBJ1-2 | TRBV7-2 | ASSLSYPPGLANYGYT
12 | TRBJ1-5 | TRBV2 | ASSEDRGNQPQH
12 | TRBJ2-7 | TRBV7-9 | ASSVDTGLYEQY
12 | TRBJ1-1 | TRBV29-1 | SVVGQGGRSEAF
13 | TRBJ2-7 | TRBV20-1 | SARSGQQSSYEQY
11 | TRBJ1-5 | TRBV7-9 | ASSFRDSQPQH
11 | TRBJ1-6 | TRBV25-1 | ARTGFENSPLH
14 | TRBJ1-5 | TRBV20-1 | SAEEERTVPNQPQH
15 | TRBJ1-4 | TRBV25-1 | ASSEYTGLATNEKLF
12 | TRBJ1-2 | TRBV5-6 | ASSSRQGGYGYT
13 | TRBJ1-1 | TRBV7-9 | ASRSTGTGTSEAF
14 | TRBJ2-7 | TRBV7-9 | ASSALDRARSYEQY
9 | TRBJ1-2 | TRBV5-1 | ASKSFYGYT
11 | TRBJ1-2 | TRBV11-2 | ASSVGPLNGYT